This T cell receptor (beta chain) was captured in a study of T cell repertoires in cytomegalovirus infection. Whole-study context: In public TCR beta signatures, there were indications of both CMV infection and matching HLA type.

As concerns this clonotype: Its antigen is as yet unknown.

Study-wide results and limits: Dominant in the ex vivo response were TCR beta clonotypes restricted by HLA-C and specific for CMV.

From germline, CDR1 is LGHNA and CDR2 YSLEER. Germline trimming cut 0 bases from V and 4 bases from J; bases unmatched to any gene: 7. This CDR3 has 17 amino acids. TCRdb reanalysed the reads using MiXCR and keeps one entry per CDR3 protein. Among approximately 180,000 distinct CDR3 sequences listed, 17% were seen once. The material sequenced was CD8+ T cells from PBMCs. This receptor was taken from a human donor in good health (CMV status not recorded). Some clones in this sample may be carry-over from other donors' samples. The chain joins TRBV4-3 to TRBJ2-7, with 12 bases identical to TRBD2. The CDR3 loop is CASSQDPTGTSGYEQYF. CDR3 DNA: TGCGCCAGCAGCCAAGACCCGACCGGGACTAGCGGGTACGAGCAGTACTTC.